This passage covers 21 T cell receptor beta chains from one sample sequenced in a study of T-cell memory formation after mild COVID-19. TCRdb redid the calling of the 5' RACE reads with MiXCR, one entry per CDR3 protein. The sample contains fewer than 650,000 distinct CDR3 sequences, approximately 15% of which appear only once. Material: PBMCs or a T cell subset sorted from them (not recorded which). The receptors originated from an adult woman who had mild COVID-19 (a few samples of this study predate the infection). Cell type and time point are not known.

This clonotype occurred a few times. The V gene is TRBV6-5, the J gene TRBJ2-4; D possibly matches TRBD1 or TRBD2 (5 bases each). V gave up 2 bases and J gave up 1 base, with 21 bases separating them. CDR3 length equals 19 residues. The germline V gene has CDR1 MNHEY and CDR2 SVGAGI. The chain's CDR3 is CASSYGTGMGRGAKNIQYF. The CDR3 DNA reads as TGTGCCAGCAGTTACGGAACAGGAATGGGACGCGGGGCCAAAAACATTCAGTACTTC.

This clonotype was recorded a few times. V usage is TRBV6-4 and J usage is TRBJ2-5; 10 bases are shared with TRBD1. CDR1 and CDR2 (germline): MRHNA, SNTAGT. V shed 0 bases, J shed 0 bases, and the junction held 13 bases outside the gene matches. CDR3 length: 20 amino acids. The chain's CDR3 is CASSDSIKDRGSPNQETQYF. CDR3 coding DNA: TGTGCCAGCAGTGACTCGATAAAGGACAGGGGGAGCCCAAACCAAGAGACCCAGTACTTC.

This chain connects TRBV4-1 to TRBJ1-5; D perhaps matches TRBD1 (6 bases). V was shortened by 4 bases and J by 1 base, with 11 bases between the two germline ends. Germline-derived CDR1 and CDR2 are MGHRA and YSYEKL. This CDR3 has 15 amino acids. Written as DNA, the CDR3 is TGCGCCAGCAGCCCAGGGGACTCCAGCAATCAGCCCCAGCATTTT. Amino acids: CASSPGDSSNQPQHF.

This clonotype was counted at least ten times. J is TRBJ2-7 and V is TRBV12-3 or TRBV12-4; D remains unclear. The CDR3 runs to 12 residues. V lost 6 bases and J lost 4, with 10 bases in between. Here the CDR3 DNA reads TGTGCCAGCAGCCCAAGGCGTTACGAGCAGTACTTC. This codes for CASSPRRYEQYF.

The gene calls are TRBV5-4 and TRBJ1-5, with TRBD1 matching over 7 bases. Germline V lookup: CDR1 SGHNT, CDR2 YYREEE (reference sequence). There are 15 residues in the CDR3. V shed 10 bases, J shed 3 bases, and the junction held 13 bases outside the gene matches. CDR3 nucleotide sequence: TGTGCCGGCCAAGGAACCGGGACAGCCAATCAGCCCCAGCATTTT. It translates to CAGQGTGTANQPQHF.

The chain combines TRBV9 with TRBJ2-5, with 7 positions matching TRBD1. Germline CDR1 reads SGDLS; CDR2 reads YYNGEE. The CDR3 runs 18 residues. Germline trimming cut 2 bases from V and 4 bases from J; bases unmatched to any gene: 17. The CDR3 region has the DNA TGTGCCAGCAGCGTGGGTGACAGGGCCGGTGGGCGAGTAGAGACCCAGTACTTC. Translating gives CASSVGDRAGGRVETQYF.

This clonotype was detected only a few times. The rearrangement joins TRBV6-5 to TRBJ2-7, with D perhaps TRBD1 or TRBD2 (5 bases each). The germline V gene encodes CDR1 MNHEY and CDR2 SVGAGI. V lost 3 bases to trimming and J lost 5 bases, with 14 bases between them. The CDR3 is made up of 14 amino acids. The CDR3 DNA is TGTGCCAGCAGTTATTGGGGGAGTAGCGACGAGCAGTACTTC. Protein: CASSYWGSSDEQYF.

The CDR3 DNA follows: TGTGCCACCAGTGACGGCGGACTAGCGGGAGAGACCCAGTACTTC. The encoded protein is CATSDGGLAGETQYF. The chain couples TRBV24-1 to TRBJ2-5, with 11 nucleotides matching TRBD2. This CDR3 spans 15 amino acids. V lost 4 bases and J lost 4; bases outside the gene matches: 4. The germline CDR1 and CDR2 sequences are KGHDR and SFDVKD.

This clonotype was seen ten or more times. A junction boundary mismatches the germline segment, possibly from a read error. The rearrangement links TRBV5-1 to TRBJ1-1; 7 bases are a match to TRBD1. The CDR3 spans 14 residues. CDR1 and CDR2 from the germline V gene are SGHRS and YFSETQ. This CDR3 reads CASSLGQVNTEAFF. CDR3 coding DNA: TGTGCCAGCAGCTTAGGACAGGTGAACACTGAAGCTTTCTTT.

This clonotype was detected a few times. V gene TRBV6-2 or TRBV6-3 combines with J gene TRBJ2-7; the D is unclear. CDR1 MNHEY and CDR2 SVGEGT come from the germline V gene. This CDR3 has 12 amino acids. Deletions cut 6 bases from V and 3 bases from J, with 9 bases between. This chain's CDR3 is CASRMGNYEQYF. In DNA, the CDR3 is TGTGCCAGCAGAATGGGAAACTACGAGCAGTACTTC.

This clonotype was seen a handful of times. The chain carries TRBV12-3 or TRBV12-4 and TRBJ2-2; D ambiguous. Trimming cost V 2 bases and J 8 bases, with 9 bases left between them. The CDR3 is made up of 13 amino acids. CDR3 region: CASSLHVLGELFF. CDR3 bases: TGTGCCAGCAGTTTACACGTGTTGGGGGAGCTGTTTTTT.

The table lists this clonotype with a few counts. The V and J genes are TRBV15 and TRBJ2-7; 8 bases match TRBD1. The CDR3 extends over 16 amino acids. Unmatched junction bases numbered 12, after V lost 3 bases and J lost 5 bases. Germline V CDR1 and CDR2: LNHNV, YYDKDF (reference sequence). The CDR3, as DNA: TGTGCCACCAGCAGGAGGCCCAGGGGGCAAGTCCACGAGCAGTACTTC. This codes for CATSRRPRGQVHEQYF.

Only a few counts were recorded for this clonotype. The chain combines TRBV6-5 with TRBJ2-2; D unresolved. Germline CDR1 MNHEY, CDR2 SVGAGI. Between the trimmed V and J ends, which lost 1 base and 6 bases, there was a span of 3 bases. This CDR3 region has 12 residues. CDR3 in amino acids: CASSYWSGELFF. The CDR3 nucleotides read TGTGCCAGCAGTTACTGGTCCGGGGAGCTGTTTTTT.

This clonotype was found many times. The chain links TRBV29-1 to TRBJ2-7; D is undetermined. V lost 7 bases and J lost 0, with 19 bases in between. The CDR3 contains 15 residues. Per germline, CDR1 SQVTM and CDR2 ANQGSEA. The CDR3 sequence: CSARKAVHLSYEQYF. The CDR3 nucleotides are TGCAGCGCCCGAAAGGCAGTCCACCTCTCCTACGAGCAGTACTTC.

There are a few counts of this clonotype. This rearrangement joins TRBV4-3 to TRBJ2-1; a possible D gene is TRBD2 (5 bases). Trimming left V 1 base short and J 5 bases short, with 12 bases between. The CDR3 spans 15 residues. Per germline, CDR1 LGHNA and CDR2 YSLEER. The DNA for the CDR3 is TGCGCCAGCAGCCAAGTACTAGTCCCTGACAATGAGCAGTTCTTC. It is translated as CASSQVLVPDNEQFF.

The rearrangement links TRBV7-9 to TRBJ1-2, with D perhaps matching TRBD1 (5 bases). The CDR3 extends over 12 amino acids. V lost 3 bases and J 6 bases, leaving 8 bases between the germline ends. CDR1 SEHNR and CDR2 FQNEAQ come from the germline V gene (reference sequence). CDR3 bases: TGTGCCAGCAGCTTCCTAGGGGATGGCTACACCTTC. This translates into CASSFLGDGYTF. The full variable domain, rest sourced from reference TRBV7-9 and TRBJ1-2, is DTGVSQNPRHKITKRGQNVTFRCDPISEHNRLYWYRQTLGQGPEFLTYFQNEAQLEKSRLLSDRFSAERPKGSFSTLEIQRTEQGDSAMYLCASSFLGDGYTFGSGTRLTVV.

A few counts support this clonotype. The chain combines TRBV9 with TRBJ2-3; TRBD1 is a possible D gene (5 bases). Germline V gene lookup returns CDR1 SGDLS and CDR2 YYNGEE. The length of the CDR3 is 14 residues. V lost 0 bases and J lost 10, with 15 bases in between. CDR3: CASSVEAGSRSQYF. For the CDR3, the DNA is TGTGCCAGCAGCGTAGAGGCAGGGTCAAGGTCGCAGTATTTT.

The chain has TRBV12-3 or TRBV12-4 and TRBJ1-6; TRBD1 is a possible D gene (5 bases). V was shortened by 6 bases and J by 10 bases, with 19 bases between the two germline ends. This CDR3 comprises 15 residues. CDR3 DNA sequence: TGTGCCAGCAGAGCGGTTGGGGGAAGGGAATCACCCCTCCACTTT. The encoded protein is CASRAVGGRESPLHF.

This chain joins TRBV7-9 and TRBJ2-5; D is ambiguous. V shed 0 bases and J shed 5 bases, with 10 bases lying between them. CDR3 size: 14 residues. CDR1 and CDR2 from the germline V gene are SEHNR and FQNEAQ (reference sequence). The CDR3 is CASSLAVGWETQYF. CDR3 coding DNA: TGTGCCAGCAGCTTAGCGGTGGGCTGGGAGACCCAGTACTTC. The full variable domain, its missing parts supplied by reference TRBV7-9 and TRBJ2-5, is DTGVSQNPRHKITKRGQNVTFRCDPISEHNRLYWYRQTLGQGPEFLTYFQNEAQLEKSRLLSDRFSAERPKGSFSTLEIQRTEQGDSAMYLCASSLAVGWETQYFGPGTRLLVL.

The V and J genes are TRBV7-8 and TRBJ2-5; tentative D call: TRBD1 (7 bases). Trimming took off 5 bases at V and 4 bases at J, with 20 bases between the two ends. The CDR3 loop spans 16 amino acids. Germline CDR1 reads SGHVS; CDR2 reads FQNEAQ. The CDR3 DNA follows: TGTGCCAGCAGCACCCGCGGAGGGGGCAGTTCAGAGACCCAGTACTTC. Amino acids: CASSTRGGGSSETQYF.

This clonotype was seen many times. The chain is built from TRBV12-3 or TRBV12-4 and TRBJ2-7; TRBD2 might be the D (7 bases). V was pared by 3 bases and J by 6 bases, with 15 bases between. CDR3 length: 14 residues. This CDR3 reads CASSFRGAASEQYF. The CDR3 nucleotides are TGTGCCAGCAGTTTTCGGGGGGCTGCGAGCGAGCAGTACTTC.